The source of this T cell receptor beta chain is a study of blood T cell repertoires in COVID-19. TCRdb's copy holds only in-frame clones and misses some; the assay was immunoSEQ multiplex PCR. Here the sample spans fewer than 60,000 clones, 70% to 85% being singletons. Germline assignment: CDR1 SGHRS and CDR2 YFSETQ. The germline V and J ends were trimmed by 1 base and 1 base, with 11 bases remaining between them. The CDR3 spans 15 residues. Specimen: peripheral blood. The chain uses TRBV5-1 and TRBJ1-2, with D maybe TRBD1 (5 bases). The receptor comes from a man in his sixties with acute or convalescent COVID-19. CDR3 residues: CASSLHRTINYGYTF. The DNA of the CDR3 is TGCGCCAGCAGCTTGCATAGGACAATTAACTATGGCTACACCTTC.